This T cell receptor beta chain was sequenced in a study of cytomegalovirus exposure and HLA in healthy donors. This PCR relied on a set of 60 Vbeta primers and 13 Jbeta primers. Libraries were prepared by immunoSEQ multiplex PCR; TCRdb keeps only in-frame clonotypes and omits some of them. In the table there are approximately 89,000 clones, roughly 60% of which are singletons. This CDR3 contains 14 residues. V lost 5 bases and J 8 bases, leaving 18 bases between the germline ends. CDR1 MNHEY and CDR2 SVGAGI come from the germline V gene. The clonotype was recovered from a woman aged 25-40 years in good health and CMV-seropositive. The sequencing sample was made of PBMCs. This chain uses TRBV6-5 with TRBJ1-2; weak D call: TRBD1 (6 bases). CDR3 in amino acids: CASSLGAGGGGYTF. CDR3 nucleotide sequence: TGTGCCAGCAGTCTGGGGGCTGGGGGGGGAGGCTACACCTTC.